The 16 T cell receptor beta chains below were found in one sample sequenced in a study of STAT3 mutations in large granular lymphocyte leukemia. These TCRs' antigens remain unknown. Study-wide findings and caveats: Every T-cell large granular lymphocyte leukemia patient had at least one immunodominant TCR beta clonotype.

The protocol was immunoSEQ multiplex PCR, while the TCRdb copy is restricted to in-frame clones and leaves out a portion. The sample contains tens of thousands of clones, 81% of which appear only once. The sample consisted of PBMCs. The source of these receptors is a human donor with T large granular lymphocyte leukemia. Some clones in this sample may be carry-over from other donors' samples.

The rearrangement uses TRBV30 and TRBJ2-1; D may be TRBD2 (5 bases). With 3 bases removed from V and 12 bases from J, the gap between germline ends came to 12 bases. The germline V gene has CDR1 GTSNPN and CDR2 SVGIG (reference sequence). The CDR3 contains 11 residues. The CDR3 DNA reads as TGTGCCTGGAGCGCCGGGGTCGGGCAGTTCTTC. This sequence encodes CAWSAGVGQFF.

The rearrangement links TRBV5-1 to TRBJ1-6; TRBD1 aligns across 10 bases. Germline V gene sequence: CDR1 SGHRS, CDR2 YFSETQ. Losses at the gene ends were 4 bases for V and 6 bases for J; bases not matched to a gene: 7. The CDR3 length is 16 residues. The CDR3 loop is CASSQGTGDGNSPLHF. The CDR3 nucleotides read TGCGCCAGCAGCCAAGGGACAGGGGACGGTAATTCACCCCTCCACTTT. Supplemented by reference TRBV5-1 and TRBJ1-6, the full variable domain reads KAGVTQTPRYLIKTRGQQVTLSCSPISGHRSVSWYQQTPGQGLQFLFEYFSETQRNKGNFPGRFSGRQFSNSRSEMNVSTLELGDSALYLCASSQGTGDGNSPLHFGNGTRLTVT.

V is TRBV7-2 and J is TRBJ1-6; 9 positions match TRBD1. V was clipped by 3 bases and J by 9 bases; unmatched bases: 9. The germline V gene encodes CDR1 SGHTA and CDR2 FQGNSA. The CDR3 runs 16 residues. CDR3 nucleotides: TGTGCCAGCAGCTTCAAACCTCCGGGACAGGGTTCACCCCTCCACTTT. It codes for CASSFKPPGQGSPLHF.

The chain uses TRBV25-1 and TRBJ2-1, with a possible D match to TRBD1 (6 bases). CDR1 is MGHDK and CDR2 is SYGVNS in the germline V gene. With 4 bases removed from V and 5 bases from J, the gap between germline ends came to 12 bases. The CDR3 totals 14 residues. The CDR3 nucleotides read TGTGCCAGCAGTGCCCTGGACAGACACAATGAGCAGTTCTTC. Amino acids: CASSALDRHNEQFF. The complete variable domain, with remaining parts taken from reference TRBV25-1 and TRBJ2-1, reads EADIYQTPRYLVIGTGKKITLECSQTMGHDKMYWYQQDPGMELHLIHYSYGVNSTEKGDLSSESTVSRIRTEHFPLTLESARPSHTSQYLCASSALDRHNEQFFGPGTRLTVL.

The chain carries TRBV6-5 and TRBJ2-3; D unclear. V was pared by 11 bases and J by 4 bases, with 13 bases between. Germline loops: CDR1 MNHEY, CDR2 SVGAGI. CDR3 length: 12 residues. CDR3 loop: CASLGSADTQYF. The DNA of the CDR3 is TGTGCCTCCTTGGGGTCGGCAGATACGCAGTATTTT.

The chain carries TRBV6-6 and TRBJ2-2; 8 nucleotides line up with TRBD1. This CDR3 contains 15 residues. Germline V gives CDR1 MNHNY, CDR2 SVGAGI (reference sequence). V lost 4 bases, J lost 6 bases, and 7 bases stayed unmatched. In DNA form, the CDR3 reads TGTGCCAGCAGTTCTCCGGGACAGGTTGCCGGGGAGCTGTTTTTT. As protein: CASSSPGQVAGELFF.

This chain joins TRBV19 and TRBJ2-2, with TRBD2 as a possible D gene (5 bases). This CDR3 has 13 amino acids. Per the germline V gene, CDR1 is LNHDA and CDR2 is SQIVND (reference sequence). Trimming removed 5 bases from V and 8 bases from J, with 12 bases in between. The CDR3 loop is CASSALRGGELFF. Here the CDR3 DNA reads TGTGCCAGTAGTGCCCTCCGGGGTGGGGAGCTGTTTTTT.

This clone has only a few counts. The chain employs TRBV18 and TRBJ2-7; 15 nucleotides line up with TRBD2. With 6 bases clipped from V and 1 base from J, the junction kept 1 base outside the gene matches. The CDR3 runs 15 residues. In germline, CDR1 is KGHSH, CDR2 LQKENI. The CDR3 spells CASSGTSGGSYEQYF. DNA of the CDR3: TGTGCCAGCTCGGGGACTAGCGGGGGGTCCTACGAGCAGTACTTC.

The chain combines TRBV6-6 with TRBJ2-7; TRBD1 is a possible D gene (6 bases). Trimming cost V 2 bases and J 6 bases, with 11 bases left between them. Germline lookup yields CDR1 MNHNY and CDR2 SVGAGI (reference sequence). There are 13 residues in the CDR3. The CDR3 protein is CASSYPLGAEQYF. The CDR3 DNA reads TGTGCCAGCAGTTACCCCTTGGGGGCCGAGCAGTACTTC.

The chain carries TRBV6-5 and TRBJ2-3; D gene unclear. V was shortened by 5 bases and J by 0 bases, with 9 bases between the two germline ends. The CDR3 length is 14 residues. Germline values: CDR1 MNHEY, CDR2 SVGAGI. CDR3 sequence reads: CASSVQFSTDTQYF. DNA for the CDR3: TGTGCCAGCAGTGTACAGTTTAGCACAGATACGCAGTATTTT.

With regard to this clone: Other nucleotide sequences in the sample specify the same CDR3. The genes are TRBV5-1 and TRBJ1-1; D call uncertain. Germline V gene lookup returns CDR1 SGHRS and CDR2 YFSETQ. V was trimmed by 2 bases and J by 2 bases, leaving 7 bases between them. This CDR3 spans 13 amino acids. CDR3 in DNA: TGCGCCAGCAGCTTCACGGGAAACACTGAAGCTTTCTTT. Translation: CASSFTGNTEAFF.

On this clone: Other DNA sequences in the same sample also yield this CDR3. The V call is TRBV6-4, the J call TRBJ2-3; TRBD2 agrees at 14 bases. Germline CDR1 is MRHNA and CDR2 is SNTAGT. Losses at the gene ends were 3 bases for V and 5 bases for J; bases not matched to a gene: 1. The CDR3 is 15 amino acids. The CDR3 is CASSETSGGGDTQYF. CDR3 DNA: TGTGCCAGCAGTGAGACTAGCGGGGGGGGAGATACGCAGTATTTT.

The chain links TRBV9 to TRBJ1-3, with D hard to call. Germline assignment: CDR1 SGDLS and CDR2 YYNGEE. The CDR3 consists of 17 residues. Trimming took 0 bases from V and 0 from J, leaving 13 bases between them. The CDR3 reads CASSVDGRRTSGNTIYF. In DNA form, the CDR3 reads TGTGCCAGCAGCGTAGACGGCAGAAGGACCTCTGGAAACACCATATATTTT.

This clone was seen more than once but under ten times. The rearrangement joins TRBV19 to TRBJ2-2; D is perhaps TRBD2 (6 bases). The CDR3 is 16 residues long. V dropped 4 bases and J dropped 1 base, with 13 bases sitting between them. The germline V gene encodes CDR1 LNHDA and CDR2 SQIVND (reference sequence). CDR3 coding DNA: TGTGCCAGTAGTACTCTCGCGGGGAGGAACACCGGGGAGCTGTTTTTT. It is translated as CASSTLAGRNTGELFF.

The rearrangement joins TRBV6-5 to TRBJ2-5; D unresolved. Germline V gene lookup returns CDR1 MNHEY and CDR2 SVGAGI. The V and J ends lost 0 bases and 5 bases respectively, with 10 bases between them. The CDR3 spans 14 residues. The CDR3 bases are TGTGCCAGCAGTTACTCGACGAGCGCTGAGACCCAGTACTTC. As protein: CASSYSTSAETQYF.

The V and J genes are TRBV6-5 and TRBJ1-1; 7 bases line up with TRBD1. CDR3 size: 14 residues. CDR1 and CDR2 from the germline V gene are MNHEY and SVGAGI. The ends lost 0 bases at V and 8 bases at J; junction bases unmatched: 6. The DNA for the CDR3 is TGTGCCAGCAGTTACTCGGTAGGGGGCGGCGAAGCTTTCTTT. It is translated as CASSYSVGGGEAFF.